This T cell receptor beta chain was sequenced during a study of T cells in Graves' hyperthyroidism and ophthalmopathy (dated by TCRdb to about 2019). About the full investigation: Peripheral blood was collected at initial diagnosis, before any treatment. To identify TCR V-J signatures that set the groups apart, the researchers used a discovery cohort of 100 patients, made up of around 42 with Graves' ophthalmopathy and approximately 57 with stable Graves' hyperthyroidism. An independent validation cohort of under 20 hyperthyroidism patients and 17 patients who later progressed to ophthalmopathy tested prospective prediction of ophthalmopathy. The 85 to 100 discovery patients were divided at random into training and test sets in a 7:3 ratio. In addition, the study compared T-cell repertoires in thyroid tissue and in blood from roughly 6 Graves' hyperthyroidism patients. After blood sampling, hyperthyroidism patients were treated with methimazole at a starting dose of 30 mg daily, and ophthalmopathy patients were treated with high-dose intravenous methylprednisolone. The paper describes TCR Vbeta CDR3 sequencing of about 140 peripheral blood samples, made up of under 50 ophthalmopathy patients, around 78 hyperthyroidism patients and about 17 progressor patients. General findings and caveats noted by the study authors: In cross-validation, a model built on a 13 V-J signature told ophthalmopathy apart from stable hyperthyroidism with 85% to 90% sensitivity and around 81% specificity, and in testing the same model reached 80%/75%. Most expanded thyroid clonotypes (frequency above 0.001) were also found in blood, which suggests that blood repertoires may mirror thyroid immune responses. No statistical method was used to set the sample size in advance, and investigators knew the group allocation. In validation, the model predicted progression to ophthalmopathy a median of about 6 months before onset, with roughly 70% sensitivity and just under 75% specificity.

The TCR beta CDR3 regions were amplified from RNA transcripts. A first-round RT-PCR of the TCR CDR3 used the HTBI primer set with the Qiagen OneStep RT-PCR kit. A second multiplex PCR round built the libraries, followed by size selection and purification. Sequencing of the libraries was done on an Illumina HiSeq2000 using paired-end 100 bp reads. The paper's processing steps were these. SOAPnuke was used to process the raw data, with reads discarded if the reads contained adapters or uncalled bases, had a mean Phred below 15, or lacked an exact constant-primer or identifier match. COPE v1.2.5 was used to merge the high-quality paired reads, and each unique nucleotide sequence was defined as a clonotype. Clonotypes were aligned to IMGT TRBV, TRBD and TRBJ reference segments using MiTCR v1.1. The analysis included only V-J combinations with a frequency above 0.0001, which together covered more than 98% of the repertoires. A TCS score was defined as the ratio between F50 (clonal expansion) and ExV (chaos), using BLOSUM62-based TCRdist between CDR3 peptides within each V-J. Welch's t-statistics and random forest reduced roughly 540 V-J features to 13, which were used in a naive Bayes classifier (R e1071). Starting from the raw public reads, TCRdb applied fastp trimming at Q25, assembled clones with MiXCR and retained in-frame beta chains. Every entry covers one CDR3 protein and lists the most common genes and DNA from its rows. The V and J calls shown here were made by TCRdb, not taken from the authors' results. In all, the sample holds 500,000 or so distinct CDR3 sequences, and about 16% of those were seen once. The top ten clonotypes cover about 31% of the sample.

Points on this clonotype: Its antigen has not been determined. Base qualities are not recorded, but no much larger clone differs from it by a single base.

Moderately to severely active disease, a Clinical Activity Score of at least 3, a NOSPECS grade of at least 4, and a duration under 3 months were present in ophthalmopathy patients. Any patient with an uncontrolled infection, another autoimmune disease, pregnancy or lactation was excluded. Diagnoses relied on clinical symptoms, serum thyroxine and TRAb, thyroid ultrasound and orbital computed tomography. PBMCs were separated from roughly 10 ml of fresh peripheral blood using Ficoll-Paque density gradient centrifugation. Trizol reagent was used to extract total RNA, and RNA quality was then checked on an Agilent 2100 Bioanalyzer. Sequencing used blood. The clonotype originates from a woman in her 30s with Graves' ophthalmopathy.

The DNA reads TGTGCCAGTAGTATCGGAACGTGGGCCGGGGAGCTGTTTTTT. Its translation is CASSIGTWAGELFF. This chain joins TRBV19 to TRBJ2-2; a confident D gene designation cannot be given. V is shortened by 3 bases, J by 6 bases, and the region joining them spans 11 bases. The germline V gene (reference sequence) specifies LNHDA as CDR1 and SQIVND as CDR2. The CDR3 contains 14 residues, cysteine and phenylalanine counted. Just CDR3 DNA is preserved here, 42 bases in frame from base 1.